The present entry profiles one TCR beta chain with its context. No antigen is known for it. No base quality values were provided; no much bigger clone lies one nucleotide off. The library was prepared using RT-PCR. Sequencing relied on an Illumina HiSeq 2500. The public reads were quality trimmed at Q25 with fastp and then assembled into clones with MiXCR by TCRdb, keeping productive beta chains. Each CDR3 protein gets just one entry, which takes the most common genes and DNA from the rows behind it. Within this sample are over 650,000 distinct CDR3 sequences, with roughly 20% of them counted one time only. The top ten clonotypes cover roughly 10% of the sample. V is clipped by 5 bases and J by 4 bases, and the sequence between their germline boundaries is 10 bases long. The CDR3 has 13 amino acids, counting the end cysteine and phenylalanine. The sequence is cut down to CDR3 DNA, 39 bases in frame from base 1. From a lookup of the germline V gene, CDR1 and CDR2 are SGHTA and FQGNSA.

The sample originates from a study of response to subunit inactivated influenza vaccine (dated by TCRdb to the late 2010s). Broadly, across the study: The study used deep quantitative T cell receptor repertoire profiling to track responses to a trivalent subunit inactivated influenza vaccine. What the study reported, not specific to this receptor: The authors suggested that each seasonal influenza vaccination may recruit only a limited number of new T cells.

The receptor chain draws on TRBV7-2 and TRBJ2-3, with the D gene uncertain. This receptor was obtained from a man aged 45-65 years who received an inactivated influenza vaccine. Donor details come from another sample of the same person, matched by shared clones. This specimen was PBMCs from blood, taken 5 days after vaccination. The CDR3: CASSPRFADTQYF. The nucleotides read TGTGCCAGCAGCCCACGGTTCGCAGATACGCAGTATTTT.